The 16 T cell receptor beta chains given below trace back to one sample, sequenced in a study of human T cells and chemical hapten exposure. Indicated time point: patch test 1, 2 weeks after DPC sensitization. This sample's treatment: therapeutic diphenylcyclopropenone sensitization with weekly scalp DPC. A single record per CDR3 protein comes from TCRdb applying MiXCR to the RACE reads. The sample lists just under 350,000 distinct CDR3 sequences; 6% to 8.5% were seen once. Sample: whole blood, taken in connection with sensitization to the hapten diphenylcyclopropenone (DPC). All receptors come from a woman between 18 and 29 years old with alopecia areata. Some clones in this sample may be carry-over from other donors' samples.

This clonotype was recorded a few times. The V and J genes are TRBV7-2 and TRBJ2-3; a weak D match, TRBD2 (7 bases). Germline V gives CDR1 SGHTA, CDR2 FQGNSA. CDR3 length: 18 amino acids. Trimming shortened V by 6 bases and J by 2 bases, and 24 bases separated the two germline ends. In DNA, the CDR3 is TGTGCCAGCAGAACCCTACCGGGGAAGGGGGGGCACACAGATACGCAGTATTTT. Translation: CASRTLPGKGGHTDTQYF. Complete variable domain (other parts from reference TRBV7-2 and TRBJ2-3): GAGVSQSPSNKVTEKGKDVELRCDPISGHTALYWYRQSLGQGLEFLIYFQGNSAPDKSGLPSDRFSAERTGGSVSTLTIQRTQQEDSAVYLCASRTLPGKGGHTDTQYFGPGTRLTVL.

This clonotype has only a few counts. The chain couples TRBV28 to TRBJ2-1; a weak D match, TRBD2 (6 bases). V shed 5 bases and J shed 8 bases, with 16 bases lying between them. The CDR3 is 14 amino acids. Germline CDR1 MDHEN, CDR2 SYDVKM. The CDR3 DNA reads as TGTGCCAGCAGTAGAGCGTGGGGGGTCGATGAGCAGTTCTTC. It codes for CASSRAWGVDEQFF.

The gene calls are TRBV11-1 and TRBJ2-7, with D unclear. The CDR3 extends over 15 amino acids. Trimming removed 0 bases from V and 6 bases from J, with 15 bases in between. Germline V lookup: CDR1 SGHAT, CDR2 FQDESV (reference sequence). CDR3 loop: CASSLARIVGGEQYF. CDR3 sequence (DNA): TGTGCCAGCAGCTTAGCGAGAATCGTGGGTGGCGAGCAGTACTTC.

In its sample, this clonotype was seen a few times. This chain links TRBV25-1 with TRBJ1-6; D remains ambiguous. The CDR3 is 12 residues long. Germline assignment: CDR1 MGHDK and CDR2 SYGVNS. V gave up 7 bases and J gave up 9 bases, with 10 bases separating them. In DNA, the CDR3 is TGTGCCAGCACTACTTACGGTTCACCCCTCCACTTT. Encoded protein: CASTTYGSPLHF. The full variable domain, in which reference TRBV25-1 and TRBJ1-6 provide the parts outside the CDR3, is EADIYQTPRYLVIGTGKKITLECSQTMGHDKMYWYQQDPGMELHLIHYSYGVNSTEKGDLSSESTVSRIRTEHFPLTLESARPSHTSQYLCASTTYGSPLHFGNGTRLTVT.

This clonotype was found a few times. The chain uses TRBV25-1 and TRBJ2-4; 7 bases align to TRBD1. In germline, CDR1 is MGHDK, CDR2 SYGVNS. CDR3 size: 14 residues. V lost 6 bases and J lost 7; bases outside the gene matches: 9. CDR3: CASSLTGVINIQYF. The CDR3 region has the DNA TGTGCCAGCAGCCTTACAGGGGTCATCAACATTCAGTACTTC.

This clonotype was detected ten times or more. The chain couples TRBV3-1 to TRBJ1-6, with D possibly TRBD1 on 5 matching bases. Trimming left V 4 bases short and J 1 base short, with 11 bases between. Germline V gives CDR1 LGHDT, CDR2 YNNKEL (reference sequence). The CDR3 runs to 16 residues. The CDR3 is CASSLRQRSYNSPLHF. The CDR3 region has the DNA TGTGCCAGCAGCCTTCGACAGCGGTCCTATAATTCACCCCTCCACTTT.

The chain has TRBV10-3 and TRBJ1-2, with D maybe TRBD1 (5 bases). From germline, CDR1 is ENHRY and CDR2 SYGVKD. The CDR3 has 13 residues. V was shortened by 6 bases and J by 1 base, with 9 bases between the two germline ends. CDR3 in amino acids: CAIRGLNNYGYTF. For the CDR3, the DNA is TGTGCCATCAGGGGGCTGAATAACTATGGCTACACCTTC.

The rearrangement joins TRBV7-9 to TRBJ2-7; maybe TRBD1 (5 bases). V lost 4 bases to trimming and J lost 3 bases, with 16 bases between them. The CDR3 has 15 amino acids. Germline CDR1 and CDR2: SEHNR and FQNEAQ (reference sequence). CDR3 loop: CASSSRQRTIYEQYF. In DNA, the CDR3 is TGTGCCAGCAGCTCCAGACAGCGAACCATCTACGAGCAGTACTTC. The variable domain in full, with the rest retrieved from reference TRBV7-9 and TRBJ2-7, is DTGVSQNPRHKITKRGQNVTFRCDPISEHNRLYWYRQTLGQGPEFLTYFQNEAQLEKSRLLSDRFSAERPKGSFSTLEIQRTEQGDSAMYLCASSSRQRTIYEQYFGPGTRLTVT.

The chain employs TRBV4-3 and TRBJ2-3; TRBD1 agrees at 11 bases. The length of the CDR3 is 15 residues. The germline V gene encodes CDR1 LGHNA and CDR2 YSLEER. The V and J ends lost 6 bases and 4 bases, in that order; junction bases with no gene match: 6. CDR3 in amino acids: CASRQRTGGPDTQYF. Written as DNA, the CDR3 is TGCGCCAGCAGACAAAGGACAGGGGGCCCAGATACGCAGTATTTT.

Only a few counts were recorded for this clonotype. CDR3 amino acids: CASSQGRALHF. The CDR3 DNA follows: TGTGCCAGCAGCCAAGGCAGGGCCCTCCACTTT. The chain uses TRBV3-1 and TRBJ1-6, with D tentatively TRBD1 (5 bases). Trimming shortened V by 1 base and J by 14 bases, and 6 bases separated the two germline ends. Germline lookup yields CDR1 LGHDT and CDR2 YNNKEL (reference sequence). The CDR3 extends over 11 amino acids.

This chain links TRBV6-2 or TRBV6-3 with TRBJ1-1, with D unresolved. V shed 10 bases and J shed 4 bases, with 10 bases lying between them. The germline V gene encodes CDR1 MNHEY and CDR2 SVGEGT. The CDR3 is 11 amino acids. CDR3 sequence: CATNQSTEAFF. DNA of the CDR3: TGTGCCACCAACCAGAGCACTGAAGCTTTCTTT.

This clonotype showed up just a few times. The chain links TRBV28 to TRBJ1-1, with D perhaps TRBD1 (6 bases). Germline V gene lookup returns CDR1 MDHEN and CDR2 SYDVKM. The CDR3 is 14 amino acids. With 5 bases removed from V and 5 bases from J, the gap between germline ends came to 15 bases. The CDR3: CASSPRGWGTEAFF. DNA of the CDR3: TGTGCCAGCAGTCCCAGGGGTTGGGGGACTGAAGCTTTCTTT.

The chain links TRBV7-2 to TRBJ1-2; D may be TRBD1 (5 bases). Germline lookup yields CDR1 SGHTA and CDR2 FQGNSA. Between the trimmed V and J ends, which lost 4 bases and 1 base, there was a span of 16 bases. This CDR3 spans 16 amino acids. As DNA, the CDR3 is TGTGCCAGCAGCTCAAGGGACGAGGGTGTTAACTATGGCTACACCTTC. Translation gives CASSSRDEGVNYGYTF.

The chain joins TRBV7-9 to TRBJ1-5, with 11 nucleotides matching TRBD1. Per germline, CDR1 SEHNR and CDR2 FQNEAQ (reference sequence). Germline trimming cut 5 bases from V and 5 bases from J; bases unmatched to any gene: 14. The CDR3 spans 18 residues. The CDR3 region has the DNA TGTGCCAGCAGCCCGGGACAGGGGGTCCTACCTGCCGATCAGCCCCAGCATTTT. It encodes CASSPGQGVLPADQPQHF.

This clonotype came up a few times. The chain couples TRBV6-5 to TRBJ2-3; D is perhaps TRBD1 or TRBD2 (5 bases each). The germline V and J ends were trimmed by 3 bases and 2 bases, with 12 bases remaining between them. Germline CDR1 MNHEY, CDR2 SVGAGI. The CDR3 spans 15 residues. This CDR3 reads CASSYTGPDTDTQYF. For the CDR3, the DNA is TGTGCCAGCAGTTATACGGGGCCGGACACAGATACGCAGTATTTT.

The chain is built from TRBV4-3 and TRBJ2-5; D is perhaps TRBD1 (8 bases). Germline loops: CDR1 LGHNA, CDR2 YSLEER. CDR3 size: 15 residues. Trimming removed 0 bases at V and 5 bases at J, with 13 bases between. The CDR3 reads CASSQEDREGETQYF. The CDR3 region has the DNA TGCGCCAGCAGCCAAGAGGACAGGGAGGGGGAGACCCAGTACTTC.